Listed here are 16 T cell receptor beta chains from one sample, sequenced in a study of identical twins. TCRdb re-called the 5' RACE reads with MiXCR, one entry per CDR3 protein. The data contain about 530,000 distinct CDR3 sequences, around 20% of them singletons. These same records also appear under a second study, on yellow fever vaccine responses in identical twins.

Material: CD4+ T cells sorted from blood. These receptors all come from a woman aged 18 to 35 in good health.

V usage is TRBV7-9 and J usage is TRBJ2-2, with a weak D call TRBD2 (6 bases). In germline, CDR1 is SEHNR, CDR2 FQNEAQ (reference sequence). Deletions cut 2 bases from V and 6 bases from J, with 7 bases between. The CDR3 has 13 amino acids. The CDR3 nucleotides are TGTGCCAGCAGCTTACCGGGGGCCGGGGAGCTGTTTTTT. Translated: CASSLPGAGELFF.

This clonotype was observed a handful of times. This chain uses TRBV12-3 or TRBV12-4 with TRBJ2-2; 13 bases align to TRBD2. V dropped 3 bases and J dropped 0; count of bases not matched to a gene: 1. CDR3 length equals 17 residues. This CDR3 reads CASSFGTSGTNTGELFF. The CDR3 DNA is TGTGCCAGCAGTTTTGGGACTAGCGGGACGAACACCGGGGAGCTGTTTTTT.

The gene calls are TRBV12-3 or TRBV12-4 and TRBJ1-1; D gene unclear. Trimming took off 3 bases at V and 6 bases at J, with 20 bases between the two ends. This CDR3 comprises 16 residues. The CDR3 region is CASSFSGRTLLAEAFF. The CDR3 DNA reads TGTGCCAGCAGTTTCTCAGGCCGTACCCTCTTGGCTGAAGCTTTCTTT.

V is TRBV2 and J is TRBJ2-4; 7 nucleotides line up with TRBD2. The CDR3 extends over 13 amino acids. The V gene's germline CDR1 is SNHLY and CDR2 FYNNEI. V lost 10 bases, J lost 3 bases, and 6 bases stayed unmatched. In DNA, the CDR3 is TGTGCCACCGGAGGGGAGGGCAAAAACATTCAGTACTTC. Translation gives CATGGEGKNIQYF.

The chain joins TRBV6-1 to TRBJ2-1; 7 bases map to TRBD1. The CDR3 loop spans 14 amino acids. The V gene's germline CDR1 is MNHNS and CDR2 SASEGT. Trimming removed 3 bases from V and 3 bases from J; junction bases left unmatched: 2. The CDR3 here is CASSEDRIYNEQFF. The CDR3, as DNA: TGTGCCAGCAGTGAGGACAGGATCTACAATGAGCAGTTCTTC.

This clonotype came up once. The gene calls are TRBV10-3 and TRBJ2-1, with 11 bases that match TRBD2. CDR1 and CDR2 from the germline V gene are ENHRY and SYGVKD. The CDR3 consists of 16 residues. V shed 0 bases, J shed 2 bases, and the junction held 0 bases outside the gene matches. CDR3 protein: CAISESTSGTYNEQFF. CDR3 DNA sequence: TGTGCCATCAGTGAGTCGACTAGCGGGACCTACAATGAGCAGTTCTTC.

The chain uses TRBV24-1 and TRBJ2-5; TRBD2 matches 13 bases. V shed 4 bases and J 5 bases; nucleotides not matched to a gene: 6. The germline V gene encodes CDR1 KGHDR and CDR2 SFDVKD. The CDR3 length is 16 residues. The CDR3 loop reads CATSDSGLAGAETQYF. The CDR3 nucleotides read TGTGCCACCAGTGACTCCGGACTAGCGGGAGCGGAGACCCAGTACTTC.

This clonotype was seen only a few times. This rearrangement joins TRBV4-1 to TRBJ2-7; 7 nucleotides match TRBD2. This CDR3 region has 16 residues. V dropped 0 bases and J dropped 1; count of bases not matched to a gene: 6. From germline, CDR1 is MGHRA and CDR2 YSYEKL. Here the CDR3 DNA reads TGCGCCAGCAGCCAAGATAAGCGGGGAGGTTCCTACGAGCAGTACTTC. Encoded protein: CASSQDKRGGSYEQYF.

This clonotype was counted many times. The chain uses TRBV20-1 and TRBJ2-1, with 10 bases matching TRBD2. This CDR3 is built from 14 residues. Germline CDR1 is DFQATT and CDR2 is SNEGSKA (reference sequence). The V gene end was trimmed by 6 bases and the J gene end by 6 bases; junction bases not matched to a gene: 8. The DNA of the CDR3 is TGCAGTGCAACCCTAGCGGGAGTTCGCAATGAGCAGTTCTTC. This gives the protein CSATLAGVRNEQFF.

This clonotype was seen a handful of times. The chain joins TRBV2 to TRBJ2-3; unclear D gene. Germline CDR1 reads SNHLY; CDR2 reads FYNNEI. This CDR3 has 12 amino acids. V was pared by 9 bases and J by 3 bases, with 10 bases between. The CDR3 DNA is TGTGCCAGTTGCCTAGTGACAGATACGCAGTATTTT. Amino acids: CASCLVTDTQYF.

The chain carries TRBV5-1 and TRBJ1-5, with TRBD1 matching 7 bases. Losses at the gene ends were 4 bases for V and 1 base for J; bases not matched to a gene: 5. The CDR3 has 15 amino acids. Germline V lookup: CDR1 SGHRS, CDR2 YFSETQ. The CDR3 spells CASSRDSPSNQPQHF. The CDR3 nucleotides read TGCGCCAGCAGCCGGGACAGTCCCAGCAATCAGCCCCAGCATTTT. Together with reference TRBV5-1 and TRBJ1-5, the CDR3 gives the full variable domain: KAGVTQTPRYLIKTRGQQVTLSCSPISGHRSVSWYQQTPGQGLQFLFEYFSETQRNKGNFPGRFSGRQFSNSRSEMNVSTLELGDSALYLCASSRDSPSNQPQHFGDGTRLSIL.

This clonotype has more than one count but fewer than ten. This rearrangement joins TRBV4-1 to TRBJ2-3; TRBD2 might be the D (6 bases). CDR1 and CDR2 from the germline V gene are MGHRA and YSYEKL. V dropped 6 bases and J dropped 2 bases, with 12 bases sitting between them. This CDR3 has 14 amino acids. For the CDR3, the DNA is TGCGCCAGCAGGTGGGGCGGGGTCACAGATACGCAGTATTTT. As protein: CASRWGGVTDTQYF.

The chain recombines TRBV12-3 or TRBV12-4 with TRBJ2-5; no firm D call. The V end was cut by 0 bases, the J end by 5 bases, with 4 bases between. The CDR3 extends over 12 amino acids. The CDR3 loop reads CASSLAVETQYF. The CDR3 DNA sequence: TGTGCCAGCAGTTTAGCGGTCGAGACCCAGTACTTC.

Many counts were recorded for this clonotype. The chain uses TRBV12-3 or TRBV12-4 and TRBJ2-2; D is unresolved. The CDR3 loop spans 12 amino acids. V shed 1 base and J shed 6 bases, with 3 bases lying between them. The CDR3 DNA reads TGTGCCAGCAGTTTAGGGGCCGGGGAGCTGTTTTTT. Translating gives CASSLGAGELFF.

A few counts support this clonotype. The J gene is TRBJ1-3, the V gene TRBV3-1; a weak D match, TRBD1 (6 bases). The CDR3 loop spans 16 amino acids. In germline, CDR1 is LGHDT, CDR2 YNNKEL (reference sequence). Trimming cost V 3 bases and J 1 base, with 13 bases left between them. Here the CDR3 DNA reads TGTGCCAGCAGCCACCCCCCAGGGGTTTCTGGAAACACCATATATTTT. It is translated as CASSHPPGVSGNTIYF.

CDR3 sequence: CASSESKDVDRGETQYF. The CDR3 coding sequence is TGTGCCAGCAGTGAAAGTAAGGATGTCGACCGGGGGGAGACCCAGTACTTC. The chain uses TRBV25-1 and TRBJ2-5, with D tentatively TRBD2 (6 bases). Per germline, CDR1 MGHDK and CDR2 SYGVNS. With 2 bases removed from V and 5 bases from J, the gap between germline ends came to 21 bases. The CDR3 runs to 17 residues.